This T cell receptor (beta chain) appears in the sequencing data of a study of tumour-infiltrating T cells in Burkitt lymphoma. Study information: Overall and progression-free survival were predicted by productive clonality.

Data came from immunoSEQ multiplex PCR; TCRdb stores just in-frame clones and leaves some out. In the table there are roughly 4,500 clones, approximately 24% of which are singletons. The CDR3 loop spans 16 amino acids. Trimming took off 6 bases at V and 0 bases at J, with 15 bases between the two ends. The germline V gene has CDR1 MDHEN and CDR2 SYDVKM. Sequencing was carried out using tumor tissue. This sequence originates from a human donor with diffuse large B-cell lymphoma. This chain connects TRBV28 to TRBJ1-5; D gene ambiguous. As DNA, the CDR3 is TGTGCCAGCAGGTATGGTACGGCTAATAGCAATCAGCCCCAGCATTTT. The encoded protein is CASRYGTANSNQPQHF.